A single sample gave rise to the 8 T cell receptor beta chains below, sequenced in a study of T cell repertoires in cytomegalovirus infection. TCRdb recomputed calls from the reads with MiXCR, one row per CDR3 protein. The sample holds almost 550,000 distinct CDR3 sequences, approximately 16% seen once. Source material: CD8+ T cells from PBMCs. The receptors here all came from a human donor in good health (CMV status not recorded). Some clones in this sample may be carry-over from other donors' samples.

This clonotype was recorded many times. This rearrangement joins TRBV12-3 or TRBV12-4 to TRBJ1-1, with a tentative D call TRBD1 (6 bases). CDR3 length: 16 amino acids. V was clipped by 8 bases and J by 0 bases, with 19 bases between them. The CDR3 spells CASVLSGGQVNTEAFF. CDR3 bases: TGTGCCAGCGTCCTATCTGGGGGACAAGTGAACACTGAAGCTTTCTTT.

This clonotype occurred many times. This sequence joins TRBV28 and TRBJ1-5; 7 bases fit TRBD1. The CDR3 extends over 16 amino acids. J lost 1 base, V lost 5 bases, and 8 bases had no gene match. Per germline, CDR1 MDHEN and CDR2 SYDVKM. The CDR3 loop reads CASSDTGVGSNQPQHF. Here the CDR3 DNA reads TGTGCCAGCAGTGACACAGGGGTAGGGAGCAATCAGCCCCAGCATTTT. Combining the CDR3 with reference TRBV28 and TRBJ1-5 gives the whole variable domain DVKVTQSSRYLVKRTGEKVFLECVQDMDHENMFWYRQDPGLGLRLIYFSYDVKMKEKGDIPEGYSVSREKKERFSLILESASTNQTSMYLCASSDTGVGSNQPQHFGDGTRLSIL.

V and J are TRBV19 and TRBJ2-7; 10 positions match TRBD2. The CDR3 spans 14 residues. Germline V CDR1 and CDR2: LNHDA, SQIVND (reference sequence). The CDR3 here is CATGLAGASREQYF. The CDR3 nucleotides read TGTGCTACGGGGCTAGCGGGAGCCTCGAGGGAGCAGTACTTC.

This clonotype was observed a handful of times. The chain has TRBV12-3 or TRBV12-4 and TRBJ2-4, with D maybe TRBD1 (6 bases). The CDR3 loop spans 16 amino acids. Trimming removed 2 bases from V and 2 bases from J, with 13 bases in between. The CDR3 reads CASSLYGTSPKNIQYF. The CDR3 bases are TGTGCCAGCAGTTTATATGGGACAAGTCCCAAAAACATTCAGTACTTC.

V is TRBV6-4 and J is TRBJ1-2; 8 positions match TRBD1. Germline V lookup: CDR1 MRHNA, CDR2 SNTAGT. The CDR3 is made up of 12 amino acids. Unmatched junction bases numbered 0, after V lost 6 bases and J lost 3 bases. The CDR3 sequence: CASRTGDYGYTF. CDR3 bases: TGTGCCAGCAGGACAGGGGACTATGGCTACACCTTC.

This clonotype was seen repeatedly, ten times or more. In DNA, the CDR3 is TGTGCCAGCAGTCTACTCTCCCCACCCAGCGGGGGCAGCACAGATACGCAGTATTTT. Encoded protein: CASSLLSPPSGGSTDTQYF. The chain employs TRBV6-5 and TRBJ2-3; 8 nucleotides align to TRBD2. Trimming at V came to 5 bases and at J to 0 bases, leaving 16 bases not matched to a gene. Germline V CDR1 and CDR2: MNHEY, SVGAGI. The CDR3 spans 19 residues.

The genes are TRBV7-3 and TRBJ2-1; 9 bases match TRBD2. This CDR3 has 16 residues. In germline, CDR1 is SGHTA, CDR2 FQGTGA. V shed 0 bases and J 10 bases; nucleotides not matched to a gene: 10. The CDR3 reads CASSLTGAGGHEEQFF. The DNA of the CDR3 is TGTGCCAGCAGCTTAACGGGGGCGGGGGGGCACGAGGAGCAGTTCTTC.

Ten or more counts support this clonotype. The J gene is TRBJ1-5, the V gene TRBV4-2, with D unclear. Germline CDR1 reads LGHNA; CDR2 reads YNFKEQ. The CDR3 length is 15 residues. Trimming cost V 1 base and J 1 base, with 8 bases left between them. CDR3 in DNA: TGTGCCAGCAGCCAAGCAGTTCCAAGCAATCAGCCCCAGCATTTT. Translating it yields CASSQAVPSNQPQHF.